These T cell receptor beta chains were read from a single sample in a study of molecular identifiers for immune sequencing clone quantification. TCRdb itself ran the PCR reads through MiXCR, one entry per CDR3 protein. Here the sample spans 85,000 to 100,000 distinct CDR3 sequences, approximately 24% being singletons. Sequencing input: naive CD8+ T cells from blood, with Jurkat cell RNA spiked in. All receptors come from a human donor in good health. Some libraries in this study had Jurkat cell RNA spiked in. CDR3s include the opening cysteine and the closing phenylalanine or tryptophan. The order of the fields is V gene, clone size, D gene, J gene, CDR3 protein, CDR3 DNA. The D gene is left open where the match is weak. Expanded clones get a size class; other rows say once, few or many, or leave the size out.

v_call: TRBV20-1
clone_size: many
d_call: TRBD2
j_call: TRBJ2-5
cdr3_aa: CSASIAGLAGAGWETQYF
cdr3_nt: TGCAGTGCATCCATAGCCGGACTAGCGGGAGCCGGGTGGGAGACCCAGTACTTC

v_call: TRBV2
clone_size: .
d_call: .
j_call: TRBJ2-7
cdr3_aa: CASSVTSSSYEQYF
cdr3_nt: TGTGCGAGCAGTGTGACAAGCAGCTCCTACGAGCAGTACTTC

v_call: TRBV5-3
clone_size: .
d_call: TRBD1
j_call: TRBJ1-2
cdr3_aa: CASSLTSSGQVDGYTF
cdr3_nt: TGTGCCAGCAGCTTGACCTCCTCGGGACAGGTTGATGGCTACACCTTC

v_call: TRBV20-1
clone_size: many
d_call: TRBD2
j_call: TRBJ2-7
cdr3_aa: CSATPWREGLYEQYF
cdr3_nt: TGCAGTGCTACCCCCTGGCGGGAGGGCCTCTACGAGCAGTACTTC

v_call: TRBV11-2
clone_size: many
d_call: .
j_call: TRBJ1-4
cdr3_aa: CASSSPLGTANEKLFF
cdr3_nt: TGTGCCAGCAGCTCGCCTTTGGGGACGGCTAATGAAAAACTGTTTTTT

v_call: TRBV13
clone_size: many
d_call: .
j_call: TRBJ2-7
cdr3_aa: CASSLAGHEQYF
cdr3_nt: TGTGCCAGCAGCTTAGCGGGCCACGAGCAGTACTTC

v_call: TRBV7-9
clone_size: few
d_call: TRBD2
j_call: TRBJ2-1
cdr3_aa: CASSYTLAGVTYNEQFF
cdr3_nt: TGTGCCAGCAGCTATACCTTAGCGGGAGTTACCTACAATGAGCAGTTCTTC

v_call: TRBV27
clone_size: .
d_call: TRBD2
j_call: TRBJ2-2
cdr3_aa: CASSLGLAGARGELFF
cdr3_nt: TGTGCCAGCAGTCTTGGACTAGCGGGAGCGCGTGGGGAGCTGTTTTTT

v_call: TRBV27
clone_size: many
d_call: .
j_call: TRBJ1-5
cdr3_aa: CASSPQTGFQPQHF
cdr3_nt: TGTGCCAGCAGTCCTCAAACAGGGTTTCAGCCCCAGCATTTT

v_call: TRBV2
clone_size: many
d_call: .
j_call: TRBJ2-7
cdr3_aa: CASLGQSTKEQYF
cdr3_nt: TGTGCCAGCTTGGGCCAGAGTACGAAGGAGCAGTACTTC

v_call: TRBV6-6
clone_size: few
d_call: TRBD1
j_call: TRBJ1-1
cdr3_aa: CASTRTGFEAFF
cdr3_nt: TGTGCCAGCACCCGGACAGGCTTTGAAGCTTTCTTT

v_call: TRBV10-3
clone_size: .
d_call: .
j_call: TRBJ2-7
cdr3_aa: CAISQDRRVSYEQYF
cdr3_nt: TGTGCCATTTCACAGGACAGGAGGGTCTCCTACGAGCAGTACTTC

v_call: TRBV12-5
clone_size: .
d_call: .
j_call: TRBJ2-2
cdr3_aa: CASGLDETGRGTGELFF
cdr3_nt: TGTGCTAGTGGTTTGGACGAGACAGGGAGGGGGACCGGGGAGCTGTTTTTT

v_call: TRBV4-1
clone_size: many
d_call: .
j_call: TRBJ2-5
cdr3_aa: CASSPYRNQETQYF
cdr3_nt: TGCGCCAGCAGCCCGTACCGTAACCAAGAGACCCAGTACTTC

v_call: TRBV7-9
clone_size: few
d_call: .
j_call: TRBJ2-1
cdr3_aa: CASSLVINEQFF
cdr3_nt: TGTGCCAGCAGCTTAGTAATCAATGAGCAGTTCTTC

v_call: TRBV7-9
clone_size: .
d_call: .
j_call: TRBJ2-2
cdr3_aa: CASSLVRGIVGELFF
cdr3_nt: TGTGCCAGCAGCTTAGTACGAGGGATCGTCGGGGAGCTGTTTTTT

v_call: TRBV7-9
clone_size: many
d_call: .
j_call: TRBJ2-5
cdr3_aa: CASSLLSVGETQYF
cdr3_nt: TGTGCCAGCAGCTTACTTTCGGTGGGAGAGACCCAGTACTTC

v_call: TRBV7-9
clone_size: many
d_call: .
j_call: TRBJ2-7
cdr3_aa: CASSKPPGEQYF
cdr3_nt: TGTGCCAGCAGCAAACCACCGGGGGAGCAGTACTTC

v_call: TRBV4-1
clone_size: few
d_call: .
j_call: TRBJ1-3
cdr3_aa: CASSTTRSGNTIYF
cdr3_nt: TGCGCCAGCAGCACGACCAGATCTGGAAACACCATATATTTT

v_call: TRBV6-2/TRBV6-3
clone_size: many
d_call: .
j_call: TRBJ1-5
cdr3_aa: CASILWEYSNQPQHF
cdr3_nt: TGTGCCAGCATTTTATGGGAGTATAGCAATCAGCCCCAGCATTTT

v_call: TRBV5-5
clone_size: .
d_call: .
j_call: TRBJ2-7
cdr3_aa: CASSWTSYEQYF
cdr3_nt: TGTGCCAGCAGCTGGACCTCCTACGAGCAGTACTTC

v_call: TRBV3-1
clone_size: few
d_call: .
j_call: TRBJ2-1
cdr3_aa: CASSQPYNEQFF
cdr3_nt: TGTGCCAGCAGCCAACCCTACAATGAGCAGTTCTTC

v_call: TRBV7-9
clone_size: many
d_call: TRBD2
j_call: TRBJ2-1
cdr3_aa: CASSFGAGGLEQFF
cdr3_nt: TGTGCCAGCAGCTTCGGAGCGGGGGGCCTAGAGCAGTTCTTC

v_call: TRBV29-1
clone_size: .
d_call: .
j_call: TRBJ2-2
cdr3_aa: CSAESTGGGELFF
cdr3_nt: TGCAGCGCCGAAAGTACAGGTGGCGGGGAGCTGTTTTTT

v_call: TRBV3-1
clone_size: many
d_call: .
j_call: TRBJ2-7
cdr3_aa: CASSQGSYEQYF
cdr3_nt: TGTGCCAGCAGCCAAGGCAGCTACGAGCAGTACTTC

v_call: TRBV7-9
clone_size: few
d_call: .
j_call: TRBJ2-5
cdr3_aa: CASSSKIGPQETQYF
cdr3_nt: TGTGCCAGCAGCTCAAAGATAGGCCCCCAAGAGACCCAGTACTTC

v_call: TRBV29-1
clone_size: many
d_call: TRBD1
j_call: TRBJ1-3
cdr3_aa: CSVVGQGGNTIYF
cdr3_nt: TGCAGCGTTGTGGGACAGGGTGGAAACACCATATATTTT

v_call: TRBV12-3/TRBV12-4
clone_size: .
d_call: TRBD1
j_call: TRBJ1-1
cdr3_aa: CASSLRGRTEAFF
cdr3_nt: TGTGCCAGCAGTCTCAGGGGGAGGACTGAAGCTTTCTTT

v_call: TRBV6-5
clone_size: many
d_call: .
j_call: TRBJ2-7
cdr3_aa: CASRRTIDEQYF
cdr3_nt: TGTGCCAGCAGAAGGACCATCGACGAGCAGTACTTC

v_call: TRBV27
clone_size: many
d_call: .
j_call: TRBJ2-1
cdr3_aa: CASSLLGSSYNEQFF
cdr3_nt: TGTGCCAGCAGTTTATTGGGGAGCTCCTACAATGAGCAGTTCTTC

v_call: TRBV13
clone_size: many
d_call: .
j_call: TRBJ2-5
cdr3_aa: CASSFNTGFGETQYF
cdr3_nt: TGTGCCAGCAGCTTTAATACAGGGTTCGGGGAGACCCAGTACTTC

v_call: TRBV29-1
clone_size: many
d_call: .
j_call: TRBJ2-2
cdr3_aa: CSVSGTGDTGELFF
cdr3_nt: TGCAGCGTCTCCGGGACGGGGGACACCGGGGAGCTGTTTTTT

v_call: TRBV20-1
clone_size: many
d_call: .
j_call: TRBJ2-7
cdr3_aa: CSARPPPSGRLGEQYF
cdr3_nt: TGCAGTGCTAGACCCCCTCCCAGCGGCAGGTTGGGGGAGCAGTACTTC

v_call: TRBV6-2/TRBV6-3
clone_size: .
d_call: .
j_call: TRBJ2-2
cdr3_aa: CAISYSRGTNTGELFF
cdr3_nt: TGTGCCATCAGTTACTCGAGAGGGACGAACACCGGGGAGCTGTTTTTT

v_call: TRBV4-3
clone_size: .
d_call: .
j_call: TRBJ2-7
cdr3_aa: CASSQDRQGGYEQYF
cdr3_nt: TGCGCCAGCAGCCAAGATCGTCAGGGGGGCTACGAGCAGTACTTC

v_call: TRBV7-9
clone_size: many
d_call: .
j_call: TRBJ1-1
cdr3_aa: CASSLVGGAGEAFF
cdr3_nt: TGTGCCAGCAGTCTCGTCGGGGGCGCTGGTGAAGCTTTCTTT

v_call: TRBV6-2/TRBV6-3
clone_size: few
d_call: TRBD1
j_call: TRBJ2-7
cdr3_aa: CASSYRTGGLYEQYF
cdr3_nt: TGTGCCAGCAGTTATCGGACAGGGGGCTTGTACGAGCAGTACTTC

v_call: TRBV28
clone_size: .
d_call: TRBD2
j_call: TRBJ2-2
cdr3_aa: CASSFIPGGTGELFF
cdr3_nt: TGTGCCAGCAGTTTCATACCCGGGGGGACCGGGGAGCTGTTTTTT

v_call: TRBV6-2/TRBV6-3
clone_size: many
d_call: .
j_call: TRBJ2-7
cdr3_aa: CAARQSALIFF
cdr3_nt: TGTGCCGCCCGACAGTCGGCTCTAATCTTCTTC

v_call: TRBV9
clone_size: few
d_call: .
j_call: TRBJ2-2
cdr3_aa: CASSVDQVNTGELFF
cdr3_nt: TGTGCCAGCAGCGTAGACCAGGTCAACACCGGGGAGCTGTTTTTT

v_call: TRBV10-3
clone_size: .
d_call: TRBD2
j_call: TRBJ2-3
cdr3_aa: CAIRNFQRGGDTQYF
cdr3_nt: TGTGCCATCAGAAACTTCCAGCGGGGGGGGGATACGCAGTATTTT

v_call: TRBV6-6
clone_size: .
d_call: TRBD2
j_call: TRBJ2-1
cdr3_aa: CASSQLAGAYDEQFF
cdr3_nt: TGTGCCAGCAGTCAACTAGCGGGAGCTTACGATGAGCAGTTCTTC

v_call: TRBV19
clone_size: few
d_call: TRBD1
j_call: TRBJ1-2
cdr3_aa: CASKGDRGYGYTF
cdr3_nt: TGTGCCAGTAAAGGGGACAGGGGATATGGCTACACCTTC

v_call: TRBV12-3/TRBV12-4
clone_size: many
d_call: .
j_call: TRBJ2-2
cdr3_aa: CASSFIFPAQGTGELFF
cdr3_nt: TGTGCCAGCAGTTTTATCTTCCCCGCGCAGGGGACCGGGGAGCTGTTTTTT